This record covers a single T cell receptor (beta chain). Its antigen remains unidentified. About 2 micrograms of genomic DNA, which was extracted from cryopreserved PBMCs, served as the material used for the TCR beta libraries. This record belongs to a study of cytotoxic CD8 clonotypes in ibrutinib-treated CLL. Overall study: Among responders, some 25 were partial and 2 complete; after median roughly 68 months, 14 stayed remitted and some 12 progressed.

The targeted sequencing depth was 1 in 200,000 to 1 in 1 million T cells. Only in-frame clones appear in the TCRdb table, and some are missing; sequencing was by immunoSEQ multiplex PCR. The table shows about 130,000 clones, with approximately 85% occurring only once. Study-wide results and limits: Private clonotypes, not public ones, expanded at ibrutinib response.

V was pared by 6 bases and J by 6 bases, with 11 bases of the junction left unmatched. The CDR3 is 15 amino acids. Germline V gene lookup returns CDR1 MNHEY and CDR2 SVGAGI. V usage is TRBV6-5 and J usage is TRBJ2-7; the match to TRBD1 covers 10 bases. The sequence was obtained from a human donor with chronic lymphocytic leukemia. This material consisted of PBMCs, taken after 24 months of ibrutinib treatment. The CDR3: CASRTPGTGVGEQYF. For the CDR3, the DNA is TGTGCCAGCAGAACCCCCGGGACAGGGGTGGGCGAGCAGTACTTC.